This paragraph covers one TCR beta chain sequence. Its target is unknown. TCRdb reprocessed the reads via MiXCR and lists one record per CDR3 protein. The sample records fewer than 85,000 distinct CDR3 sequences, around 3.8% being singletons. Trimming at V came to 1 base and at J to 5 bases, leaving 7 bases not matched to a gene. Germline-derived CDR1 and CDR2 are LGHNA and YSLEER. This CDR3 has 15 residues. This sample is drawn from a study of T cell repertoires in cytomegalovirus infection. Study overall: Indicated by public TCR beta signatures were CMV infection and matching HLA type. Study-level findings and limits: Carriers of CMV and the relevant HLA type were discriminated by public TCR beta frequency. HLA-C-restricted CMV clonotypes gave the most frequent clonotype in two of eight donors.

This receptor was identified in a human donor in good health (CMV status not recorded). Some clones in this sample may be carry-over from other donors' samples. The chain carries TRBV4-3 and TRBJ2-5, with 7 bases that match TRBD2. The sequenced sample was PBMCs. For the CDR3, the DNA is TGCGCCAGCAGCCAAGGTGGACTAGTAACGGAGACCCAGTACTTC. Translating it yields CASSQGGLVTETQYF.